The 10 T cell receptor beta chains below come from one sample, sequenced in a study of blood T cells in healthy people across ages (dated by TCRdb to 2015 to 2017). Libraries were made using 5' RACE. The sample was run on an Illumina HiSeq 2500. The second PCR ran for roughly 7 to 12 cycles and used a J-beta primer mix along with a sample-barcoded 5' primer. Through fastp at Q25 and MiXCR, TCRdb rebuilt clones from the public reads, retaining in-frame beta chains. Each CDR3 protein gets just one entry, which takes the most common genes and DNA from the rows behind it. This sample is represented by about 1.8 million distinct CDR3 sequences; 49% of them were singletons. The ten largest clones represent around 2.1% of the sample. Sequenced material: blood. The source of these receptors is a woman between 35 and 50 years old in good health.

CDR3 bases: TGTGCCAGCAGGAGACCGACAGGGTATCGGAATGAGCAGTTCTTC. This sequence encodes CASRRPTGYRNEQFF. The chain has TRBV6-6 and TRBJ2-1; 7 bases are shared with TRBD1. CDR1 and CDR2 from the germline V gene are MNHNY and SVGAGI (reference sequence). CDR3 length: 15 residues. Trimming cost V 6 bases and J 7 bases; bases outside gene matches: 12.

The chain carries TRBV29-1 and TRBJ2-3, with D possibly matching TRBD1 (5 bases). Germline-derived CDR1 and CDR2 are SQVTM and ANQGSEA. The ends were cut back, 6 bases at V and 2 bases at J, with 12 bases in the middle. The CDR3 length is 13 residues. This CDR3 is CSVDSLYTDTQYF. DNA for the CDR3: TGCAGCGTCGACAGCCTGTACACAGATACGCAGTATTTT.

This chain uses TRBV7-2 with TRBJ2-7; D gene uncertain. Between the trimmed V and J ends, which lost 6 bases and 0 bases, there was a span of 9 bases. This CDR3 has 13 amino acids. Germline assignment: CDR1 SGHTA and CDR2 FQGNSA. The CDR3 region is CASRQILSYEQYF. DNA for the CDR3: TGTGCCAGCAGACAGATACTCTCCTACGAGCAGTACTTC.

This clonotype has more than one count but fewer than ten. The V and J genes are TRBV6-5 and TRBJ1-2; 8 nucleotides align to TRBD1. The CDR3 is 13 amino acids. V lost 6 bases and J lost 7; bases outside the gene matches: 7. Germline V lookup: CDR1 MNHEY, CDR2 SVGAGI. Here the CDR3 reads CASSQGAGSGYTF. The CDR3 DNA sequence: TGTGCCAGCAGCCAGGGGGCAGGCAGTGGCTACACCTTC.

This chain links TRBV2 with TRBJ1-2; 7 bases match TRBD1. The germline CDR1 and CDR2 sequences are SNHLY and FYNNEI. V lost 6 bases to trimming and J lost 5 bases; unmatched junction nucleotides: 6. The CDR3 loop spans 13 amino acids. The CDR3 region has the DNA TGTGCCAGCAGGGGGGACAGTCTATATGGCTACACCTTC. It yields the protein CASRGDSLYGYTF.

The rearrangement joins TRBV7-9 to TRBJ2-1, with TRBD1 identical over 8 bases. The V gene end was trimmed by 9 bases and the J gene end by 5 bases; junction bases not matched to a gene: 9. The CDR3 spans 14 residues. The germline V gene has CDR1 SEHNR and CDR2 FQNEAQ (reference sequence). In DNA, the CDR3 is TGTGCCAGTGGCTGGGACAGGACTAACAATGAGCAGTTCTTC. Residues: CASGWDRTNNEQFF.

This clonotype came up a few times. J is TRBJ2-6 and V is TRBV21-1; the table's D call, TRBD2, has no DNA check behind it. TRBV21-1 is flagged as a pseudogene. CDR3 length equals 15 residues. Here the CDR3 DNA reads TGTGCCAGCAGCGCCAGGAGCCCGGTAGGAGACGTCCTGACTTTC. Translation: CASSARSPVGDVLTF.

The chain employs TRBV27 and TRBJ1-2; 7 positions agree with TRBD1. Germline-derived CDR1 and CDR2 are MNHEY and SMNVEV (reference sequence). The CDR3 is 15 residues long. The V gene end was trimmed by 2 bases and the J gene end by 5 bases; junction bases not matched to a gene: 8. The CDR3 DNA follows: TGTGCCAGCAGTTTAAGACAGGGCGACCTATATGGCTACACCTTC. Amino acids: CASSLRQGDLYGYTF.

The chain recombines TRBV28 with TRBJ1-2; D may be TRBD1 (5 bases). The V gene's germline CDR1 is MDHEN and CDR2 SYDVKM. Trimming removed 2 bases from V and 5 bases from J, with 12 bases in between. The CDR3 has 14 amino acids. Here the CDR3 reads CASSLGARTYGYTF. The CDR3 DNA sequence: TGTGCCAGCAGTTTAGGGGCGCGCACGTATGGCTACACCTTC.

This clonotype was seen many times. The CDR3 loop is CSARDGGSPQHF. The CDR3 nucleotides are TGCAGCGCCCGGGACGGGGGGTCCCCCCAGCATTTT. This chain links TRBV29-1 with TRBJ1-5; the D gene is possibly TRBD1 (5 bases). The V gene lost 7 bases and the J gene lost 10 bases, with 17 bases spanning the gap. The germline V gene encodes CDR1 SQVTM and CDR2 ANQGSEA. The CDR3 runs 12 residues.